These 4 T cell receptor beta chains share one sample of origin, sequenced in a study of shared clonotypes between healthy human individuals. Produced via immunoSEQ multiplex PCR; TCRdb's table is partial and in-frame only. The sample yields around 640,000 clones, about 96% seen once. As defined, naive CD8 cells were CD45RO-negative and positively selected for CCR7, with terminally differentiated effector memory CD45RA+ cells excluded. The sample taken for sequencing was naive CD8+ T cells sorted from blood. The receptors originated from a woman in her twenties or thirties in good health.

The chain is built from TRBV7-8 and TRBJ2-7, with a tentative D call TRBD1 (5 bases). The CDR3 has 14 residues. CDR1 is SGHVS, CDR2 FQNEAQ, per germline. With 5 bases removed from V and 1 base from J, the gap between germline ends came to 12 bases. The CDR3 DNA sequence: TGTGCCAGCAGCGAAGGGGTGGGGTCCTACGAGCAGTACTTC. Translating gives CASSEGVGSYEQYF. Together with reference TRBV7-8 and TRBJ2-7, the CDR3 gives the full variable domain: GAGVSQSPRYKVAKRGQDVALRCDPISGHVSLFWYQQALGQGPEFLTYFQNEAQLDKSGLPSDRFFAERPEGSVSTLKIQRTQQEDSAVYLCASSEGVGSYEQYFGPGTRLTVT.

The rearrangement joins TRBV6-5 to TRBJ2-1; possible D gene TRBD1, 5 bases. Germline loops: CDR1 MNHEY, CDR2 SVGAGI. Trimming stripped 2 bases from V and 5 bases from J, with 10 bases between. The CDR3 sequence is 14 residues long. The CDR3 sequence: CASSYRGGNNEQFF. The CDR3 DNA reads TGTGCCAGCAGTTACAGGGGCGGTAACAATGAGCAGTTCTTC.

Comment on this clone: The same CDR3 is also encoded by other DNA sequences in this sample. V is TRBV5-1 and J is TRBJ2-1, with D unclear. Trimming stripped 0 bases from V and 6 bases from J, with 4 bases between. The CDR3 length is 12 residues. In germline, CDR1 is SGHRS, CDR2 YFSETQ. CDR3 sequence (DNA): TGCGCCAGCAGCTTGGGTCCCAATGAGCAGTTCTTC. Its protein product is CASSLGPNEQFF.

The V call is TRBV5-4, the J call TRBJ1-2; weak D call: TRBD1 (5 bases). The V gene lost 3 bases and the J gene lost 3 bases, with 12 bases spanning the gap. The CDR3 has 14 residues. The germline V gene encodes CDR1 SGHNT and CDR2 YYREEE (reference sequence). CDR3 residues: CASSSGSSDYGYTF. Here the CDR3 DNA reads TGTGCCAGCAGCTCAGGGTCTTCAGACTATGGCTACACCTTC.